Listed below are T cell receptor beta chains from one sample, sequenced in a study of vaccination effects on CD4 cells after COVID-19. Their cognate antigens are unknown. Generated by immunoSEQ multiplex PCR, the TCRdb table keeps only in-frame clones and is missing some. The sample consists of about 41,000 clones, around 68% of them appearing once. The sequences come from CD4+ T cells from PBMCs cultured with HCoV-OC43 spike peptides, collected before COVID-19 vaccination. The receptors were gathered from a human donor who received a COVID-19 vaccine. CDR3s include the opening cysteine and the closing phenylalanine or tryptophan. A D gene is named only where the DNA matches it firmly. Size values are once, few and many counts, or a class for expanded clones, and some rows have none.

v_gene,abundance,d_gene,j_gene,CDR3nt,CDR3aa
TRBV4-2,few,TRBD2,TRBJ2-7,TGTGCCAGCAGCCAACTGGGCGGGGGGTACGAGCAGTACTTC,CASSQLGGGYEQYF
TRBV5-8,NA,NA,TRBJ2-7,TGTGCCAGCAGCTTAACGGATTACGAGCAGTACTTC,CASSLTDYEQYF
TRBV12-3/TRBV12-4,NA,NA,TRBJ1-1,TGTGCCAGCAGGATGACAGTGAACACTGAAGCTTTCTTT,CASRMTVNTEAFF
TRBV14,NA,TRBD2,TRBJ2-2,TGTGCCAGCAGCCACCTAGCGGAGAACACCGGGGAGCTGTTTTTT,CASSHLAENTGELFF
TRBV7-2,NA,NA,TRBJ2-1,TGTGCCAGCAGCTTAGGGTTTGGTCAGCAGTTCTTC,CASSLGFGQQFF
TRBV7-9,NA,TRBD1,TRBJ1-3,TGTGCCAGCAGCCACCTAAGGACAGGAGGAAACACCATATATTTT,CASSHLRTGGNTIYF
TRBV29-1,NA,TRBD1,TRBJ2-3,TGCAGCGTCCAGGGGGAACAGCGACGTAGCACAGATACGCAGTATTTT,CSVQGEQRRSTDTQYF
TRBV7-2,NA,NA,TRBJ2-5,TGTGCCAGCAGCTTAGCTGCCCAACATCCCTTAGGGACCCAGTACTTC,CASSLAAQHPLGTQYF
TRBV27,once,NA,TRBJ1-1,TGTGCCAGCAGTTTACGTCGGAGCACTGAAGCTTTCTTT,CASSLRRSTEAFF
TRBV5-5,NA,NA,TRBJ1-1,TGTGCCAGCAGCTTATCCCCAGGGGCCACTGAAGCTTTCTTT,CASSLSPGATEAFF
TRBV5-1,NA,NA,TRBJ2-1,TGCGCCAGCAGCTTGGTGGCCGGTGAGCAGTTCTTC,CASSLVAGEQFF
TRBV4-2,NA,NA,TRBJ1-5,TGTGCCAGCAGCGAAGGCAATCAGCCCCAGCATTTT,CASSEGNQPQHF
TRBV10-3,NA,NA,TRBJ1-1,TGTGCCATCAGTGATCCCGGCATGATGAACACTGAAGCTTTCTTT,CAISDPGMMNTEAFF
TRBV5-1,few,TRBD1,TRBJ1-5,TGCGCCAGCAGCTGGGGACAGGGCGGCAATCAGCCCCAGCATTTT,CASSWGQGGNQPQHF
TRBV5-1,NA,NA,TRBJ2-2,TGCGCCAGCAGCTTATCGGGCGCCCCTCCAGCCGGGGAGCTGTTTTTT,CASSLSGAPPAGELFF
TRBV28,few,TRBD1,TRBJ1-3,TGTGCCAGCAGTTTATCGACAGGGATCGGGTCCTTTTCTGGAAACACCATATATTTT,CASSLSTGIGSFSGNTIYF
TRBV30,NA,TRBD2,TRBJ2-5,TGTGCCTGGAGCCGGGGGACTAGCGGGAGGAAGACCCAGTACTTC,CAWSRGTSGRKTQYF
TRBV28,NA,NA,TRBJ2-7,TGTGCCAGCAGTTTATCAACAGGTGGGGGTTCCTACGAGCAGTACTTC,CASSLSTGGGSYEQYF
TRBV6-2/TRBV6-3,NA,NA,TRBJ1-5,TGTGCCAGCAGTCAATCTAATCAGCCCCAGCATTTT,CASSQSNQPQHF
TRBV6-5,NA,NA,TRBJ1-5,TGTGCCAGCAGTTACGAGGCCTCGGGGCCCCAGCATTTT,CASSYEASGPQHF
TRBV6-1,NA,NA,TRBJ1-4,TGTGCCAGCAGTGAAGCCCAATTTGAAAAACTGTTTTTT,CASSEAQFEKLFF
TRBV25-1,NA,TRBD1,TRBJ1-4,TGTGCCAGCAGCTTGACAGGGGGGACTGAAAAACTGTTTTTT,CASSLTGGTEKLFF
TRBV5-1,NA,NA,TRBJ2-2,TGCGCCAGCAGCACGACAAGGACGGGCACCGGGGAGCTGTTTTTT,CASSTTRTGTGELFF
TRBV25-1,NA,NA,TRBJ2-7,TGTGCCAGCAGTGGATTCTTCTTC,CASSGFFF
TRBV6-5,NA,NA,TRBJ1-1,TGTGCCAGCAGCCGGCTCGCCAAAAACACTGAAGCTTTCTTT,CASSRLAKNTEAFF
TRBV9,NA,NA,TRBJ1-3,TGTGCCAGCAGCACGGCTGAGGGTGGAAACACCATATATTTT,CASSTAEGGNTIYF
TRBV19,few,NA,TRBJ1-5,TGTGCCAGTAGTACGCGACAGGATAGCAATCAGCCCCAGCATTTT,CASSTRQDSNQPQHF
TRBV4-2,NA,TRBD1,TRBJ1-1,TGTGCCACCGTGAGGGGGACAGCGAACACTGAAGCTTTCTTT,CATVRGTANTEAFF
TRBV5-1,few,NA,TRBJ1-2,TGCGCCAGCAGCTTGGCCTCGGGAAACTATGGCTACACCTTC,CASSLASGNYGYTF
TRBV24-1,NA,NA,TRBJ1-2,TGTGCCACCAGTGATTCCCGCGAGTTCCGTGGCTACACCTTC,CATSDSREFRGYTF
TRBV2,NA,NA,TRBJ1-2,TGTGCCAGCACCCAAGGGGCAGGACTTAACTATGGCTACACCTTC,CASTQGAGLNYGYTF
TRBV11-2,once,NA,TRBJ2-7,TGTGCCAGCAGCTCAATGGACAAGAGCTCCTACGAGCAGTACTTC,CASSSMDKSSYEQYF
TRBV15,NA,NA,TRBJ2-7,TGTGCCACCAGCAGACCCCCCTCGGGCGAGCAGTACTTC,CATSRPPSGEQYF
TRBV18,large,NA,TRBJ1-4,TGTGCCAGCTCACCCGACATTAATGAAAAACTGTTTTTT,CASSPDINEKLFF
TRBV3-1/TRBV3-2,few,NA,TRBJ2-2,TGTGCCAGCAGCCCCGCGGGGGCAGTCACCGGGGAGCTGTTTTTT,CASSPAGAVTGELFF
TRBV18,NA,TRBD2,TRBJ2-2,TGTGCCAGCTCACCGACCGGGACGGCGGGGGTGAACACCGGGGAGCTGTTTTTT,CASSPTGTAGVNTGELFF
TRBV11-2,NA,NA,TRBJ2-5,TGTGCCAGCAGCTTAGCTGCCTTTCAAGAGACCCAGTACTTC,CASSLAAFQETQYF
TRBV11-2,few,TRBD1,TRBJ2-1,TGTGCCAGCAGCTTAGGCTCGGGACAGACCAATGAGCAGTTCTTC,CASSLGSGQTNEQFF
TRBV5-4,NA,TRBD2,TRBJ2-2,TGTGCCAGCAGCTTGTTGGGTTTGCGGGAGCGAACCGGGGAGCTGTTTTTT,CASSLLGLRERTGELFF
TRBV9,few,TRBD1,TRBJ1-1,TGTGCCAGCAGCGTAGGTCCTGCGACAGGGGGCACTGAAGCTTTCTTT,CASSVGPATGGTEAFF
TRBV4-3,NA,NA,TRBJ1-6,TGCGCCAGCAGCCAAGAGGTCAGGGCTGGTTCACCCCTCCACTTT,CASSQEVRAGSPLHF
TRBV27,NA,TRBD1,TRBJ1-1,TGTGCCAGCAGTTTAAGGGGGCGGGTGGGGAACGCTGAAGCTTTCTTT,CASSLRGRVGNAEAFF
TRBV19,NA,NA,TRBJ2-2,TGTGCCAGTAGTATCTGGCAGGCCTCGGGAACCGGGGAGCTGTTTTTT,CASSIWQASGTGELFF
TRBV7-9,few,NA,TRBJ1-4,TGTGCCAGCAGCTTAGAGGGGAATGAAAAACTGTTTTTT,CASSLEGNEKLFF
TRBV4-1,NA,NA,TRBJ2-6,TGCGCCAGCAGCCGAGCCGGGGGAACCAAAATCTCTGGGGCCAACGTCCTGACTTTC,CASSRAGGTKISGANVLTF
TRBV2,NA,TRBD2,TRBJ2-7,TGTGCCAGCAGTGAGAATAGCGGGAGGTACGAGCAGTACTTC,CASSENSGRYEQYF
TRBV28,once,NA,TRBJ2-2,TGTGCCAGCAAGGGTAGTCGGGACACCGGGGAGCTGTTTTTT,CASKGSRDTGELFF
TRBV7-8,few,NA,TRBJ1-1,TGTGCCAGCAGCTTACTCCGCAGCAGGAACACTGAAGCTTTCTTT,CASSLLRSRNTEAFF
TRBV7-9,NA,TRBD1,TRBJ1-3,TGTGCCAGCAGCTTAGGGACAGGGAATGGAAACACCATATATTTT,CASSLGTGNGNTIYF
TRBV3-1/TRBV3-2,NA,TRBD1,TRBJ1-2,TGTGCCAGCAGCCAAGCCCTGGGACAGGGGGGAACCTTTTTCAACTATGGCTACACCTTC,CASSQALGQGGTFFNYGYTF
TRBV23-1,NA,NA,TRBJ2-2,TGCGCCAGCAGTCAATCTGGACTCGGGGACACCGGGGAGCTGTTTTTT,CASSQSGLGDTGELFF
TRBV13,once,TRBD1,TRBJ1-4,TGTGCCAGCAGCTTAGGAGGGGGCAGGAAAAAACTGTTTTTT,CASSLGGGRKKLFF
TRBV19,NA,TRBD2,TRBJ2-7,TGTGCCAGTAGTCCTCCTAGCGGGAGGCGGTGGGAGCAGTACTTC,CASSPPSGRRWEQYF
TRBV5-1,NA,TRBD1,TRBJ2-2,TGCGCCAGCAGCTTGCCACCAGGGACAGGCATCTCCGGGGAGCTGTTTTTT,CASSLPPGTGISGELFF
TRBV29-1,NA,TRBD1,TRBJ1-1,TGCAGCGTTGAGGTCAGGGGGCTGGACACTGAAGCTTTCTTT,CSVEVRGLDTEAFF
TRBV7-9,NA,NA,TRBJ1-5,TGTGCCAGCAGCTTAGGACTGGGGGACCATCAGCCCCAGCATTTT,CASSLGLGDHQPQHF
TRBV12-3/TRBV12-4,few,NA,TRBJ2-7,TGTGCCAGCAGTTTAGGGGAAGTCGACGAGCAGTACTTC,CASSLGEVDEQYF
TRBV3-1/TRBV3-2,NA,TRBD1,TRBJ1-6,TGTGCCAGCAGCCAAGAGGGACAGGGCCAACTGACGCATTCACCCCTCCACTTT,CASSQEGQGQLTHSPLHF
TRBV7-9,NA,NA,TRBJ1-2,TGTGCCAGCAGCCCCCTCGTGAATGGCTACACCTTC,CASSPLVNGYTF